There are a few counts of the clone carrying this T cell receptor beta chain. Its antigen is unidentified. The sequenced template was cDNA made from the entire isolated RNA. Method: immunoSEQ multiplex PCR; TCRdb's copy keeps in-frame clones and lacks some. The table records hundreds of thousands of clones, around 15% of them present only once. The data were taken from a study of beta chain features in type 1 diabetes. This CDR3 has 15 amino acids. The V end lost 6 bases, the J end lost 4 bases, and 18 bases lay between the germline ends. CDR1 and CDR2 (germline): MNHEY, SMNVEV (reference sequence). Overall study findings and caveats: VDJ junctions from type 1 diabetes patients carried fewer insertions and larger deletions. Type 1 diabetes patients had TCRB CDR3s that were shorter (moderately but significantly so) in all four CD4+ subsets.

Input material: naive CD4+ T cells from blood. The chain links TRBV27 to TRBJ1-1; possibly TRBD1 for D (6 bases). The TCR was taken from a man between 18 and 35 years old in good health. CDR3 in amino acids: CASRATGSGSTEAFF. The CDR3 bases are TGTGCCAGCAGGGCCACAGGGTCGGGTAGCACTGAAGCTTTCTTT.